One and the same sample provided the 24 T cell receptor beta chains below, sequenced in a study of T cells in Graves' hyperthyroidism and ophthalmopathy. RNA transcripts were the template for amplifying TCR beta CDR3 regions. TCR CDR3 underwent first-round RT-PCR with the HTBI primer set. TCRdb re-analysed the multiplex PCR reads in MiXCR, keeping a single row per CDR3 protein. This table holds 500,000 to 650,000 distinct CDR3 sequences, approximately 17% found once. Sample: blood. The receptors stem from a woman between 18 and 29 years old with Graves' ophthalmopathy.

In this sample, this clonotype turned up many times. The chain is built from TRBV6-1 and TRBJ1-1; tentatively, D is TRBD1 (6 bases). The CDR3 runs to 13 residues. Germline assignment: CDR1 MNHNS and CDR2 SASEGT. Trimming took 3 bases from V and 11 from J, leaving 16 bases between them. The CDR3 here is CASSDHREPSAFF. CDR3 sequence (DNA): TGTGCCAGCAGTGATCACAGGGAGCCCTCCGCTTTCTTT.

This clonotype was recorded at least ten times. This chain joins TRBV11-2 and TRBJ2-5, with 13 bases lining up with TRBD2. The length of the CDR3 is 15 residues. Germline CDR1 SGHAT, CDR2 FQNNGV. V lost 5 bases to trimming and J lost 6 bases; unmatched junction nucleotides: 6. CDR3 sequence reads: CASSTTSGREQTQYF. In DNA, the CDR3 is TGTGCCAGCAGCACAACTAGCGGGAGGGAGCAGACCCAGTACTTC.

This clonotype was recorded a few times. For the CDR3, the DNA is TGCGCCAGCAGCTTTGGGGACAGGGGTTCTGAAAAACTGTTTTTT. Its translation is CASSFGDRGSEKLFF. The rearrangement links TRBV5-1 to TRBJ1-4, with 10 positions matching TRBD1. Germline loops: CDR1 SGHRS, CDR2 YFSETQ. With V trimmed by 2 bases and J by 7 bases, 5 bases remained unmatched. The CDR3 extends over 15 amino acids.

This clonotype showed up just a few times. This chain connects TRBV18 to TRBJ2-5; D might be TRBD1 (7 bases). Germline V gene lookup returns CDR1 KGHSH and CDR2 LQKENI. V was shortened by 0 bases and J by 1 base, with 9 bases between the two germline ends. The CDR3 length is 15 residues. This CDR3 reads CASSPPQGGQETQYF. In DNA, the CDR3 is TGTGCCAGCTCACCACCCCAGGGGGGCCAAGAGACCCAGTACTTC.

There are a few counts of this clonotype. This chain uses TRBV4-2 with TRBJ1-2, with 10 bases aligning to TRBD1. The CDR3 has 14 residues. CDR1 and CDR2 from the germline V gene are LGHNA and YNFKEQ. Unmatched junction bases numbered 7, after V lost 5 bases and J lost 7 bases. DNA of the CDR3: TGTGCCAGCAGCGAACGGACAGGGGGGTTTGGCTACACCTTC. This codes for CASSERTGGFGYTF.

The V and J genes are TRBV19 and TRBJ2-1; 7 bases agree with TRBD1. V shed 5 bases and J 5 bases; nucleotides not matched to a gene: 9. Germline V lookup: CDR1 LNHDA, CDR2 SQIVND (reference sequence). There are 15 residues in the CDR3. CDR3 protein: CASSRTGGVNNEQFF. The CDR3 bases are TGTGCCAGTAGTCGGACAGGAGGAGTAAACAATGAGCAGTTCTTC.

This sequence joins TRBV19 and TRBJ2-3, with 8 bases matching TRBD2. Germline V gene sequence: CDR1 LNHDA, CDR2 SQIVND (reference sequence). This CDR3 is built from 17 residues. With V trimmed by 1 base and J by 4 bases, 10 bases remained unmatched. The CDR3 protein is CASSIARLARSADTQYF. The DNA of the CDR3 is TGTGCCAGTAGTATAGCCAGACTAGCGAGGTCGGCAGATACGCAGTATTTT.

The chain is built from TRBV6-5 and TRBJ1-6; TRBD1 matches 7 bases. The CDR3 is 14 amino acids. With V trimmed by 0 bases and J by 9 bases, 2 bases remained unmatched. Looked up from germline, CDR1 is MNHEY and CDR2 is SVGAGI. The DNA for the CDR3 is TGTGCCAGCAGTTACTCCCCAGGGGGTTCACCCCTCCACTTT. Its translation is CASSYSPGGSPLHF.

In its sample, this clonotype was seen a few times. The genes are TRBV6-2 or TRBV6-3 and TRBJ2-5, with unresolved D. V was shortened by 3 bases and J by 5 bases, with 7 bases between the two germline ends. The germline CDR1 and CDR2 sequences are MNHEY and SVGEGT. This CDR3 contains 12 residues. Here the CDR3 reads CASSYGLETQYF. DNA of the CDR3: TGTGCCAGCAGTTATGGTTTGGAGACCCAGTACTTC.

This clonotype has just a few counts. The J gene is TRBJ1-2, the V gene TRBV24-1; 7 bases are shared with TRBD1. This CDR3 has 11 residues. With 11 bases clipped from V and 8 bases from J, the junction kept 7 bases outside the gene matches. The germline gives CDR1 KGHDR, CDR2 SFDVKD. DNA of the CDR3: TGTGCCAACGACAGGGATGGGGGCTACACCTTC. This sequence encodes CANDRDGGYTF.

This clonotype has only a few counts. V usage is TRBV28 and J usage is TRBJ2-3; perhaps TRBD2 as D (6 bases). V lost 5 bases and J lost 2, with 11 bases in between. Germline-derived CDR1 and CDR2 are MDHEN and SYDVKM. The CDR3 runs to 14 residues. The CDR3 spells CASSAGDSTDTQYF. The CDR3 nucleotides are TGTGCCAGCAGTGCCGGGGACTCCACAGATACGCAGTATTTT.

This clonotype was counted a few times. This sequence joins TRBV5-8 and TRBJ1-4; D unresolved. The CDR3 has 15 amino acids. CDR1 is SGHTS, CDR2 YDEGEE, per germline. Trimming removed 1 base from V and 6 bases from J, with 13 bases in between. The CDR3 reads CASSLPEREYEKLFF. The CDR3 region has the DNA TGTGCCAGCAGCTTGCCCGAACGGGAATATGAAAAACTGTTTTTT.

The CDR3 spells CASSGGPRGDEQFF. For the CDR3, the DNA is TGTGCCAGCAGCGGAGGGCCGCGAGGGGATGAGCAGTTCTTC. This chain uses TRBV5-5 with TRBJ2-1; D possibly corresponds to TRBD2 (6 bases). Germline CDR1 and CDR2: SGHKS and YYEKEE (reference sequence). This CDR3 region has 14 residues. Trimming left V 4 bases short and J 8 bases short, with 16 bases between.

This clonotype was recorded many times. The rearrangement joins TRBV28 to TRBJ1-2; D not resolved. Trimming shortened V by 7 bases and J by 2 bases, and 2 bases separated the two germline ends. There are 10 residues in the CDR3. Germline V CDR1 and CDR2: MDHEN, SYDVKM. Here the CDR3 DNA reads TGTGCCAGCAAGAACTATGGCTACACCTTC. It is translated as CASKNYGYTF.

This clonotype was found many times. The chain is built from TRBV7-2 and TRBJ2-1; no firm D call. Looked up from germline, CDR1 is SGHTA and CDR2 is FQGNSA. The ends were cut back, 6 bases at V and 5 bases at J, with 17 bases in the middle. This CDR3 region has 15 residues. The DNA of the CDR3 is TGTGCCAGCAGTATCGACTGGCTCCCGAACAATGAGCAGTTCTTC. This translates into CASSIDWLPNNEQFF.

This clonotype was counted at least ten times. This sequence joins TRBV7-3 and TRBJ1-1, with D perhaps TRBD1 (5 bases). This CDR3 has 13 amino acids. From germline, CDR1 is SGHTA and CDR2 FQGTGA. V gave up 6 bases and J gave up 1 base, with 9 bases separating them. The CDR3 bases are TGTGCCAGCAGGGTACAGGCGAACACTGAAGCTTTCTTT. Translation: CASRVQANTEAFF.

This clonotype was seen only a few times. This rearrangement joins TRBV19 to TRBJ2-7; 16 bases agree with TRBD2. V was clipped by 5 bases and J by 1 base; unmatched bases: 8. Germline V gene data show CDR1 as LNHDA and CDR2 as SQIVND (reference sequence). The CDR3 sequence is 18 residues long. The CDR3 coding sequence is TGTGCCAGTAGTCGCGGGACTAGCGGGAGGGCCATTTCCTACGAGCAGTACTTC. Translated: CASSRGTSGRAISYEQYF.

This clonotype was detected ten times or more. The gene calls are TRBV7-9 and TRBJ1-1, with 8 positions matching TRBD1. The CDR3 spans 16 residues. With 1 base clipped from V and 4 bases from J, the junction kept 8 bases outside the gene matches. Looked up from germline, CDR1 is SEHNR and CDR2 is FQNEAQ (reference sequence). CDR3 nucleotide sequence: TGTGCCAGCAGCTTAGTGTCAGGGGGCTGGGGCACTGAAGCTTTCTTT. Protein product: CASSLVSGGWGTEAFF.

This clonotype was seen many times. This chain uses TRBV12-3 or TRBV12-4 with TRBJ1-3; D remains unclear. Trimming shortened V by 5 bases and J by 2 bases, and 7 bases separated the two germline ends. The CDR3 is made up of 13 amino acids. In DNA form, the CDR3 reads TGTGCCAGCAGTCCTTTCCCTGGAAACACCATATATTTT. Translated: CASSPFPGNTIYF.

This clonotype was observed at least ten times. The J gene is TRBJ2-4, the V gene TRBV6-1; a weak D match, TRBD2 (6 bases). The CDR3 spans 16 residues. Germline assignment: CDR1 MNHNS and CDR2 SASEGT. Trimming took 5 bases from V and 1 from J, leaving 15 bases between them. CDR3 protein: CASSQGTSGAKNIQYF. The CDR3 DNA sequence: TGTGCCAGCAGTCAAGGGACTTCGGGGGCCAAAAACATTCAGTACTTC.

The table lists this clonotype with many counts. The J gene is TRBJ2-2, the V gene TRBV20-1; 7 bases are shared with TRBD2. This CDR3 comprises 16 residues. V was clipped by 0 bases and J by 4 bases; unmatched bases: 8. Looked up from germline, CDR1 is DFQATT and CDR2 is SNEGSKA (reference sequence). This chain's CDR3 is CSARDVLAEATGELFF. Written as DNA, the CDR3 is TGCAGTGCTAGAGATGTTCTAGCGGAGGCCACCGGGGAGCTGTTTTTT.

The chain joins TRBV2 to TRBJ2-1; 11 bases match TRBD2. With 6 bases clipped from V and 7 bases from J, the junction kept 8 bases outside the gene matches. This CDR3 spans 15 amino acids. Germline V gene lookup returns CDR1 SNHLY and CDR2 FYNNEI. Here the CDR3 DNA reads TGTGCCAGCAGGACACTAGCGGGAGTGGGTAATGAGCAGTTCTTC. This encodes CASRTLAGVGNEQFF.

The chain has TRBV5-4 and TRBJ1-6, with 9 bases fitting TRBD1. Looked up from germline, CDR1 is SGHNT and CDR2 is YYREEE (reference sequence). The ends lost 3 bases at V and 0 bases at J; junction bases unmatched: 4. This CDR3 contains 17 residues. CDR3 sequence reads: CASSSGTGSSYNSPLHF. In DNA form, the CDR3 reads TGTGCCAGCAGCTCCGGGACAGGGAGCTCCTATAATTCACCCCTCCACTTT.

This clonotype has a count of ten or more. The chain links TRBV7-9 to TRBJ2-1; a possible D gene is TRBD1 (5 bases). CDR1 SEHNR and CDR2 FQNEAQ come from the germline V gene (reference sequence). Trimming shortened V by 8 bases and J by 4 bases, and 21 bases separated the two germline ends. This CDR3 contains 16 residues. CDR3 in amino acids: CASGHPRGPTYNEQFF. CDR3 bases: TGTGCCAGCGGACACCCTCGTGGGCCTACTTACAATGAGCAGTTCTTC.